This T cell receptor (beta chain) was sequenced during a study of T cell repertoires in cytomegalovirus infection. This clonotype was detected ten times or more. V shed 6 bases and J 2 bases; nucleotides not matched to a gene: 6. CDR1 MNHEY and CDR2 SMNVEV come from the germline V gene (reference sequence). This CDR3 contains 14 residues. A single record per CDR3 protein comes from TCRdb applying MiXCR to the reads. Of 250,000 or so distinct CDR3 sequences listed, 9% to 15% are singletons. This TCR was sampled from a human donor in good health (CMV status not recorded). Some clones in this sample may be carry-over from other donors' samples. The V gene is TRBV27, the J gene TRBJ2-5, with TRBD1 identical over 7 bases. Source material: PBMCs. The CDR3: CASSPGQLQETQYF. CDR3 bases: TGTGCCAGCAGCCCGGGACAGTTACAAGAGACCCAGTACTTC.